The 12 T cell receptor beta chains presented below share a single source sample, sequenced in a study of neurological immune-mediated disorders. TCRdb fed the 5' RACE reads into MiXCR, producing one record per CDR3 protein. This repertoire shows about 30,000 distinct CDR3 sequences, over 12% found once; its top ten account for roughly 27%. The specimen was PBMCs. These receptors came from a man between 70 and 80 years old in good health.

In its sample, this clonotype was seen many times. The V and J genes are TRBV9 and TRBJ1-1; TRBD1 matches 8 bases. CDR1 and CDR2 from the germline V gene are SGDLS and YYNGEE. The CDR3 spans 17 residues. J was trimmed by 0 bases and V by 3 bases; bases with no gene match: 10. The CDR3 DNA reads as TGTGCCAGCAGCGACGACAGGGGATTCTACATGAACACTGAAGCTTTCTTT. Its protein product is CASSDDRGFYMNTEAFF.

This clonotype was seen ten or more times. The CDR3 reads CATSRDRAGSYNEQFF. As DNA, the CDR3 is TGTGCCACCAGCAGAGATCGGGCAGGCAGCTACAATGAGCAGTTCTTC. The chain employs TRBV15 and TRBJ2-1; D remains ambiguous. V lost 0 bases, J lost 3 bases, and 12 bases lay in between. This CDR3 contains 16 residues. From germline, CDR1 is LNHNV and CDR2 YYDKDF (reference sequence).

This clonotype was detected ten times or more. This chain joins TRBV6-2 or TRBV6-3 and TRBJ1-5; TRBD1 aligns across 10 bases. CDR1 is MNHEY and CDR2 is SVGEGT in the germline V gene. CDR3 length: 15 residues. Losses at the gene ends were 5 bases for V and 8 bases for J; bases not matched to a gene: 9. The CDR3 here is CASSLGQGDFEPQHF. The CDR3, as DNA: TGTGCCAGCAGTCTCGGACAGGGGGATTTTGAGCCCCAGCATTTT.

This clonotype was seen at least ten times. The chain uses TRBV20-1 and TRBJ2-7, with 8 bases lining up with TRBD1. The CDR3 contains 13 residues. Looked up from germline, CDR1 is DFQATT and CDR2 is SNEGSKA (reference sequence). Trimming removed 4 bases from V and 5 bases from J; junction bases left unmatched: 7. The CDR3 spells CSATPAGGHEQYF. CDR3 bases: TGCAGTGCTACCCCTGCAGGGGGCCACGAGCAGTACTTC.

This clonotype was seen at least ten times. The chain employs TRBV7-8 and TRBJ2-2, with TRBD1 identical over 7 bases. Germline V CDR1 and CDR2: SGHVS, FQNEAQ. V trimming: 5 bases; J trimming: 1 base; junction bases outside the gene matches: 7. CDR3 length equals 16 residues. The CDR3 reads CASSARQGMNTGELFF. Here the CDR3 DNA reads TGTGCCAGCAGCGCAAGACAGGGAATGAACACCGGGGAGCTGTTTTTT.

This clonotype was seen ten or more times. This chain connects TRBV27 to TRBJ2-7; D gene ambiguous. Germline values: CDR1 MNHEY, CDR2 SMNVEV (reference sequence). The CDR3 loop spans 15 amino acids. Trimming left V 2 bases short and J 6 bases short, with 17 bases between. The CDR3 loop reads CASSLAWGLHAEQYF. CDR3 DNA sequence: TGTGCCAGCAGTTTAGCGTGGGGTCTTCATGCCGAGCAGTACTTC.

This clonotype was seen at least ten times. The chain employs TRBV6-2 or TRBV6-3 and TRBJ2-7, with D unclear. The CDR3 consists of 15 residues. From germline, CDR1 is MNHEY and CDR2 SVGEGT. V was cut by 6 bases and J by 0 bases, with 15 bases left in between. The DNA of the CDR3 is TGTGCCAGCAGACCCGGACGCGTTCTCTCCTACGAGCAGTACTTC. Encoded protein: CASRPGRVLSYEQYF.

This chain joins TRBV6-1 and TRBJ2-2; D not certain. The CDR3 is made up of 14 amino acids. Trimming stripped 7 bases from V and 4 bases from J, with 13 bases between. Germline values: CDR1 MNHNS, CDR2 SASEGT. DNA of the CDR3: TGTGCCAGCAATGGACGACCCGCCACCGGGGAGCTGTTTTTT. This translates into CASNGRPATGELFF.

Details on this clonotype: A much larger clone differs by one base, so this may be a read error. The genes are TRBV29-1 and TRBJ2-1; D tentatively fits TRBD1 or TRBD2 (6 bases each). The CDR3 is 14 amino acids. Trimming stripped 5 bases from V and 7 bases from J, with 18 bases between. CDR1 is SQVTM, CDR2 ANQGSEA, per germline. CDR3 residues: CSVSPRGLENEQFF. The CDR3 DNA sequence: TGCAGCGTTTCCCCCCGGGGGCTGGAAAATGAGCAGTTCTTC.

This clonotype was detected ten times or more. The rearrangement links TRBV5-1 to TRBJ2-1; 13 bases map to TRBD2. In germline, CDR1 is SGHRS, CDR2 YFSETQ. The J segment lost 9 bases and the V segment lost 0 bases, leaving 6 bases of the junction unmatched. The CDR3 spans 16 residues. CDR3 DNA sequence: TGCGCCAGCAGCTTGGCGACTAGCGGGGGGCAGTCTGAGCAGTTCTTC. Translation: CASSLATSGGQSEQFF.

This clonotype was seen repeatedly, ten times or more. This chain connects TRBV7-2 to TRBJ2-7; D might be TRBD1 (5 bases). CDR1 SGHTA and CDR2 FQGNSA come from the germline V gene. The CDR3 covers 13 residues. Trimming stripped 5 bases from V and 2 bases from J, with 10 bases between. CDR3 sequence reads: CASSLRQPYEQYF. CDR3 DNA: TGTGCCAGCAGCCTAAGACAGCCCTACGAGCAGTACTTC.

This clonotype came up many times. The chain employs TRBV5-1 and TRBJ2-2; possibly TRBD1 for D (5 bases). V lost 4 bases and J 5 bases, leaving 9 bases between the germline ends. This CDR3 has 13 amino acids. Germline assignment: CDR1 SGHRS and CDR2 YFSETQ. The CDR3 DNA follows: TGCGCCAGCAGCCCCCCAGGGACCGGGGAGCTGTTTTTT. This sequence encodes CASSPPGTGELFF.